This is a list of T cell receptor beta chains from one sample in a study of beta chain features in type 1 diabetes. Clones were read by immunoSEQ multiplex PCR, and TCRdb kept only the in-frame ones, dropping some. The sample lists hundreds of thousands of clones, roughly 8.8% occurring once. The sample taken for sequencing was central memory CD4+ T cells from blood. The receptors shown here come from a man aged 25-45 years with type 1 diabetes. Each CDR3 is given without its conserved first and last residue. Fields, in order: J gene, V gene, CDR3 protein.

J: TRBJ1-4
V: TRBV28
CDR3: ASSSSMGLDNEKLF

J: TRBJ1-2
V: TRBV6-1
CDR3: ASSDAQSYGYT

J: TRBJ2-5
V: TRBV5-6
CDR3: ASSLPLKETQY

J: TRBJ1-6
V: TRBV5-1
CDR3: ASSFEGQGENSPLH

J: TRBJ2-7
V: TRBV14
CDR3: ASSQEGKGEQY

J: TRBJ1-2
V: TRBV27
CDR3: ASSLRSGNYGYT

J: TRBJ1-2
V: TRBV4-3
CDR3: ASSQDPGQGYGYT

J: TRBJ1-6
V: TRBV5-1
CDR3: ASSFGASSGNDNSPLH

J: TRBJ2-1
V: TRBV15
CDR3: ATSPGLAGDNEQF

J: TRBJ2-5
V: TRBV5-6
CDR3: ASSFESARETQY

J: TRBJ1-6
V: TRBV28
CDR3: ASSSGGTGISPLH

J: TRBJ2-7
V: TRBV5-4
CDR3: ASSPTADRPSYEQY

J: TRBJ2-6
V: TRBV5-1
CDR3: ASSLRPGTSGGSGANVLT

J: TRBJ2-2
V: TRBV4-3
CDR3: ASSHHLRALETGELF

J: TRBJ1-1
V: TRBV14
CDR3: ASSQDRWTPEAF

J: TRBJ2-3
V: TRBV5-6
CDR3: ASGLRTGGPYDTDTQY

J: TRBJ1-2
V: TRBV25-1
CDR3: ASSESRGLPGDYGYT

J: TRBJ1-6
V: TRBV27
CDR3: ASSLEFNSPLH

J: TRBJ2-3
V: TRBV11-2
CDR3: ASSLLSGGGTDTQY

J: TRBJ2-7
V: TRBV4-1
CDR3: ASSQDLGPRGSYEQY

J: TRBJ2-7
V: TRBV5-5
CDR3: ASSWGQGAGEQY

J: TRBJ2-5
V: TRBV14
CDR3: ASSPGLAGRLETQY

J: TRBJ2-7
V: TRBV5-6
CDR3: ASSFYSYEQY

J: TRBJ2-2
V: TRBV25-1
CDR3: ASSETRDTLNTGELF

J: TRBJ1-5
V: TRBV7-2
CDR3: ASSLLGQSQH

J: TRBJ2-5
V: TRBV9
CDR3: ASTVGPGKEETQY

J: TRBJ2-7
V: TRBV28
CDR3: ASSSGGSNEQY

J: TRBJ1-3
V: TRBV5-6
CDR3: ASSSGWNTIY

J: TRBJ2-3
V: TRBV27
CDR3: ASSLSGGRSNTQY

J: TRBJ2-7
V: TRBV25-1
CDR3: ASSQTGAYEQY

J: TRBJ1-1
V: TRBV19
CDR3: ASSIEESTEAF

J: TRBJ2-3
V: TRBV11-2
CDR3: ASSLGSVADTQY

J: TRBJ2-7
V: TRBV28
CDR3: ASSSRTYEQY

J: TRBJ1-1
V: TRBV25-1
CDR3: ASSEGVERGGYTEAF

J: TRBJ1-6
V: TRBV19
CDR3: ASSDRRSSPLH

J: TRBJ1-1
V: TRBV7-9
CDR3: ASSPRGNTEAF

J: TRBJ1-1
V: TRBV7-9
CDR3: ASSLRDRGQSTEAF

J: TRBJ2-7
V: TRBV27
CDR3: ASSLTFSGGAHEQY

J: TRBJ2-3
V: TRBV4-3
CDR3: ASSQGTYRTDTQY

J: TRBJ2-5
V: TRBV7-6
CDR3: ASSSRPGGGTQY

J: TRBJ1-5
V: TRBV28
CDR3: ASSLSRLQPQH

J: TRBJ2-7
V: TRBV18
CDR3: ASSPPGRQSYEQY

J: TRBJ1-2
V: TRBV28
CDR3: ASRQGPSNYGYT

J: TRBJ2-5
V: TRBV10-2
CDR3: ASSGGTSETQY

J: TRBJ1-1
V: TRBV15
CDR3: ATSRELNLNTEAF

J: TRBJ1-5
V: TRBV30
CDR3: AWSVMGDQPQH

J: TRBJ2-3
V: TRBV9
CDR3: ASSLDATDTQY

J: TRBJ2-1
V: TRBV6-5
CDR3: ASSDSSGNEQF

J: TRBJ2-1
V: TRBV4-3
CDR3: ASSQGSAAPMEQF

J: TRBJ1-5
V: TRBV10-3
CDR3: AISEVNQPQH

J: TRBJ2-1
V: TRBV6-5
CDR3: ASRQAGGNEQF

J: TRBJ2-5
V: TRBV20-1
CDR3: SATGGETQY

J: TRBJ2-7
V: TRBV11-2
CDR3: ASSLTRAGAHEQY

J: TRBJ1-2
V: TRBV7-2
CDR3: ASSLDNRGGYT

J: TRBJ1-1
V: TRBV30
CDR3: AWSTQENTEAF

J: TRBJ2-5
V: TRBV5-4
CDR3: ASSFQVSRETQY